The 22 T cell receptor beta chains below were found in one sample sequenced in a study of blood T cell repertoires in COVID-19. Clones were sequenced by immunoSEQ multiplex PCR, and TCRdb holds only the in-frame ones, with some missing. Of about 80,000 clones listed, 84% were seen once; the top ten hold approximately 3.3%. Source material: peripheral blood. The receptors were gathered from a middle-aged man with acute or convalescent COVID-19.

This clone was recorded a few times. The chain joins TRBV9 to TRBJ1-3; D is unclear. CDR3 length equals 17 residues. Germline assignment: CDR1 SGDLS and CDR2 YYNGEE. The germline V and J ends were trimmed by 3 bases and 0 bases, with 16 bases remaining between them. The CDR3 nucleotides read TGTGCCAGCAGCGCCCCCTCATTGAGGGACTCTGGAAACACCATATATTTT. It is translated as CASSAPSLRDSGNTIYF.

This chain links TRBV3-1 (or the pseudogene TRBV3-2) with TRBJ2-5, with D perhaps TRBD2 (7 bases). The V gene lost 1 base and the J gene lost 2 bases, with 14 bases spanning the gap. The V gene's germline CDR1 is LGHDT and CDR2 YNNKEL (reference sequence). CDR3 length: 16 residues. CDR3 nucleotide sequence: TGTGCCAGCAGCCAAGGTTGGGGGGGGGCGCAAGAGACCCAGTACTTC. Translating gives CASSQGWGGAQETQYF.

This chain connects TRBV5-1 to TRBJ2-5; 8 nucleotides align to TRBD2. V shed 6 bases, J shed 4 bases, and the junction held 11 bases outside the gene matches. The CDR3 sequence is 15 residues long. The germline V gene has CDR1 SGHRS and CDR2 YFSETQ. The CDR3 sequence is CASMPGGLGGETQYF. The CDR3 nucleotides read TGCGCCAGCATGCCGGGGGGGCTGGGTGGAGAGACCCAGTACTTC.

The chain uses TRBV11-3 and TRBJ2-1, with 10 bases that match TRBD2. With 5 bases clipped from V and 7 bases from J, the junction kept 8 bases outside the gene matches. The CDR3 is 15 amino acids. In germline, CDR1 is SGHNT, CDR2 YENEEA. The CDR3 region is CASSPLGLARNEQFF. CDR3 coding DNA: TGTGCCAGCAGCCCTCTGGGACTAGCGCGGAATGAGCAGTTCTTC.

This CDR3 is CASSLGDRYGEQYF. The CDR3 nucleotides are TGTGCCAGCAGCTTGGGGGACAGGTACGGCGAGCAGTACTTC. The chain links TRBV5-8 to TRBJ2-7; TRBD1 matches at 8 bases. This CDR3 contains 14 residues. Per the germline V gene, CDR1 is SGHTS and CDR2 is YDEGEE. Trimming removed 0 bases from V and 6 bases from J; junction bases left unmatched: 5.

The gene calls are TRBV6-2 or TRBV6-3 and TRBJ2-1; 7 bases map to TRBD1. Unmatched junction bases numbered 8, after V lost 4 bases and J lost 2 bases. The germline V gene has CDR1 MNHEY and CDR2 SVGEGT. The CDR3 length is 16 residues. The DNA of the CDR3 is TGTGCCAGCAGTTCCCTGACAGGGTTTCCCTACAATGAGCAGTTCTTC. It yields the protein CASSSLTGFPYNEQFF.

The V gene is TRBV19, the J gene TRBJ1-5; 9 bases match TRBD1. The junction had 10 bases not matched to a gene; V was cut back by 3 bases and J by 7 bases. Germline loops: CDR1 LNHDA, CDR2 SQIVND (reference sequence). The CDR3 is made up of 16 amino acids. The CDR3 DNA reads TGTGCCAGTAGTATTCTCAGACAGGGGGGAGGACAGCCCCAGCATTTT. Protein: CASSILRQGGGQPQHF.

CDR3 protein: CASSTLDSLYNQPQHF. The CDR3 DNA reads TGTGCCAGCAGTACCCTGGACAGCCTATACAATCAGCCCCAGCATTTT. The chain couples TRBV27 to TRBJ1-5, with D perhaps matching TRBD1 (6 bases). The germline CDR1 and CDR2 sequences are MNHEY and SMNVEV (reference sequence). V was cut by 5 bases and J by 3 bases, with 17 bases left in between. This CDR3 is 16 amino acids long.

V gene TRBV20-1 combines with J gene TRBJ2-7, with 7 bases identical to TRBD1. V shed 3 bases, J shed 5 bases, and the junction held 10 bases outside the gene matches. Germline assignment: CDR1 DFQATT and CDR2 SNEGSKA (reference sequence). The CDR3 is 14 amino acids. DNA of the CDR3: TGCAGTGCTAGTTCCGACAGGGTTATGAACGAGCAGTACTTC. This gives the protein CSASSDRVMNEQYF.

The chain recombines TRBV6-2 or TRBV6-3 with TRBJ1-2; a possible D gene is TRBD1 (6 bases). Germline V CDR1 and CDR2: MNHEY, SVGEGT. V dropped 5 bases and J dropped 4 bases, with 14 bases sitting between them. This CDR3 has 14 amino acids. The CDR3 loop is CASSTQRTVYGYTF. CDR3 sequence (DNA): TGTGCCAGCAGTACCCAGAGGACAGTCTATGGCTACACCTTC.

The chain joins TRBV24-1 to TRBJ2-3; TRBD2 agrees at 8 bases. Trimming at V came to 1 base and at J to 1 base, leaving 3 bases not matched to a gene. The germline CDR1 and CDR2 sequences are KGHDR and SFDVKD. This CDR3 is built from 16 residues. The CDR3 sequence is CATSDFAGGRTDTQYF. CDR3 coding DNA: TGTGCCACCAGTGATTTCGCGGGGGGACGCACAGATACGCAGTATTTT.

This clone was found a few times. This rearrangement joins TRBV24-1 to TRBJ1-2; 8 bases match TRBD1. V dropped 1 base and J dropped 8; count of bases not matched to a gene: 5. The CDR3 extends over 14 amino acids. The germline V gene has CDR1 KGHDR and CDR2 SFDVKD. CDR3 in DNA: TGTGCCACCAGTGATTTTCCACAGGGGGAAGGCTACACCTTC. This encodes CATSDFPQGEGYTF.

This rearrangement joins TRBV7-6 to TRBJ2-7; unclear D gene. Germline CDR1 reads SGHVS; CDR2 reads FNYEAQ. This CDR3 spans 11 amino acids. Trimming stripped 4 bases from V and 5 bases from J, with 6 bases between. The CDR3 nucleotides are TGTGCCAGCAGCTCCTCGGACGAGCAGTACTTC. Protein product: CASSSSDEQYF.

The chain couples TRBV5-5 to TRBJ2-1; maybe TRBD2 (5 bases). With 6 bases removed from V and 4 bases from J, the gap between germline ends came to 14 bases. This CDR3 comprises 14 residues. The germline V gene has CDR1 SGHKS and CDR2 YYEKEE (reference sequence). CDR3 sequence (DNA): TGTGCCAGCAACTCCCCGGACTCTTACAATGAGCAGTTCTTC. It encodes CASNSPDSYNEQFF.

The chain employs TRBV6-2 or TRBV6-3 and TRBJ2-7; 11 positions agree with TRBD2. The CDR3 sequence is 17 residues long. The germline CDR1 and CDR2 sequences are MNHEY and SVGEGT. The V segment lost 0 bases and the J segment 2 bases; nucleotides outside the gene matches: 6. CDR3 residues: CASSYSRLAGLTYEQYF. CDR3 bases: TGTGCCAGCAGTTACTCCCGACTAGCGGGGCTCACCTACGAGCAGTACTTC.

CDR3 region: CASSDNLDTQYF. CDR3 in DNA: TGTGCCAGCAGTGATAACTTGGATACGCAGTATTTT. J is TRBJ2-3 and V is TRBV6-4; D unclear. The CDR3 extends over 12 amino acids. V dropped 3 bases and J dropped 6 bases, with 7 bases sitting between them. Germline CDR1 MRHNA, CDR2 SNTAGT.

This clone was counted a few times. The CDR3 protein is CASSQAIRGRLDYGYTF. CDR3 nucleotide sequence: TGCGCCAGCAGCCAAGCCATAAGGGGTCGGTTGGACTATGGCTACACCTTC. This chain joins TRBV4-1 and TRBJ1-2; D possibly corresponds to TRBD1 (5 bases). The germline V gene encodes CDR1 MGHRA and CDR2 YSYEKL. This CDR3 region has 17 residues. Deletions cut 1 base from V and 3 bases from J, with 18 bases between.

V is TRBV4-2 and J is TRBJ1-4; D is unresolved. CDR1 and CDR2 from the germline V gene are LGHNA and YNFKEQ. Trimming stripped 0 bases from V and 4 bases from J, with 12 bases between. The CDR3 length is 16 residues. The CDR3 loop reads CASSQDPQANNEKLFF. The DNA of the CDR3 is TGTGCCAGCAGCCAAGATCCGCAGGCCAATAATGAAAAACTGTTTTTT.

The chain couples TRBV11-2 to TRBJ2-7, with 10 bases identical to TRBD2. CDR1 is SGHAT, CDR2 FQNNGV, per germline. This CDR3 spans 17 amino acids. V lost 1 base, J lost 2 bases, and 8 bases stayed unmatched. CDR3 loop: CASSLGAGTSVPYEQYF. For the CDR3, the DNA is TGTGCCAGCAGCTTAGGGGCCGGGACTAGCGTACCCTACGAGCAGTACTTC.

The V and J genes are TRBV6-6 and TRBJ1-2, with D unclear. Trimming left V 0 bases short and J 1 base short, with 6 bases between. In germline, CDR1 is MNHNY, CDR2 SVGAGI (reference sequence). The CDR3 consists of 14 residues. This CDR3 is CASSYSADNYGYTF. For the CDR3, the DNA is TGTGCCAGCAGTTACTCGGCCGATAACTATGGCTACACCTTC.

The chain employs TRBV29-1 and TRBJ2-7; a weak D match, TRBD2 (5 bases). Germline V CDR1 and CDR2: SQVTM, ANQGSEA. Between the trimmed V and J ends, which lost 7 bases and 6 bases, there was a span of 19 bases. This CDR3 spans 13 amino acids. CDR3 sequence reads: CSASPTWESEQYF. The CDR3 bases are TGCAGCGCCAGCCCCACTTGGGAGAGCGAGCAGTACTTC.

V is TRBV12-3 or TRBV12-4 and J is TRBJ1-2; unclear D gene. This CDR3 spans 13 amino acids. Trimming removed 2 bases from V and 5 bases from J, with 9 bases in between. CDR3 protein: CASSLTVLYGYTF. The CDR3 DNA follows: TGTGCCAGCAGTTTAACAGTACTGTATGGCTACACCTTC.